This T cell receptor beta chain was sequenced during a study of tissue T cells after allogeneic stem cell transplantation. Study-level points and caveats: Limitations included a small, clinically heterogeneous cohort and limited sampling depth.

A remark on this clone: Its antigen is still unknown. All gene names here are mouse names. The CDR3 goes on 1 residue after the read ends, and that part is filled in from the germline J gene.

In germline, CDR1 is FNHDT, CDR2 SITEND (reference sequence). The CDR3 is 13 residues long. V was pared by 1 base and J by 2 bases, with 6 bases between. This table comes from immunoSEQ multiplex PCR, and its TCRdb copy is limited to in-frame clones, with some not included. This table holds about 20,000 clones, under 80% found once. The V gene is TRBV19, the J gene TRBJ1-1; D remains unclear. The source is a female BALB/c mouse in good health. The MHC haplotype recorded for the strain is H2-d. Input material: spleen. The CDR3 DNA, read in part, is TGTGCCAGCAGTATACACAGTAACACAGAAGTCTTC. This gives the protein CASSIHSNTEVF. From start to end, the CDR3 is CASSIHSNTEVFF.